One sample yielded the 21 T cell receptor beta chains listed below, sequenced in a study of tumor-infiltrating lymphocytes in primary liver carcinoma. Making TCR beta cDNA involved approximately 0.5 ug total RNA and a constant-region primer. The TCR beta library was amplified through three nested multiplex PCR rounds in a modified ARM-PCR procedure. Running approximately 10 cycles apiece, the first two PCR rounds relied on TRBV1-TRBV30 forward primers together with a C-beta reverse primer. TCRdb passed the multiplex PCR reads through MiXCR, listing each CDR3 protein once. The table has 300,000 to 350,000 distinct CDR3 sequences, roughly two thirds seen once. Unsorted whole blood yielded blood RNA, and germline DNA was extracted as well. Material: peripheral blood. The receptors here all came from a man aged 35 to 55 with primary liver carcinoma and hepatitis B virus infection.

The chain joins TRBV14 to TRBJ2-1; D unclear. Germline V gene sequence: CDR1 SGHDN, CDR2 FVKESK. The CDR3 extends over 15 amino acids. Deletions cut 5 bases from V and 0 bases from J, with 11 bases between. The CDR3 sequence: CASSIDSSSYNEQFF. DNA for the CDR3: TGTGCCAGCAGCATCGACTCTAGCTCCTACAATGAGCAGTTCTTC.

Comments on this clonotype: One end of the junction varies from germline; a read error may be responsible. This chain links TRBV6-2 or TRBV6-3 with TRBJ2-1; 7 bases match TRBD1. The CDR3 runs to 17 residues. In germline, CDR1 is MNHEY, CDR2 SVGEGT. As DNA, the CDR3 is TGTACCAGCGACACATATGCAGACAGGGCCCACTACAATGAGCAGTTCTTC. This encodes CTSDTYADRAHYNEQFF.

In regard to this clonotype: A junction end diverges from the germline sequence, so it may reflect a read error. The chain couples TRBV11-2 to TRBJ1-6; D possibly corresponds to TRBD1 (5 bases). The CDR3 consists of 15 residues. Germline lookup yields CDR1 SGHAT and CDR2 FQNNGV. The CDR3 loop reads CASSLEEGYNSPLHF. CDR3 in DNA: TGTGCCAGCAGCTTAGAAGAGGGGTATAACTCACCCCTCCACTTT.

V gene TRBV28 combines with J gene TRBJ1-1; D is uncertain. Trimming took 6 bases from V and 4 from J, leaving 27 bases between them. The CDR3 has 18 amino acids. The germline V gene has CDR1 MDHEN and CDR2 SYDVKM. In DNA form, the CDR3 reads TGTGCCAGCAGCCCTCTGTGGGTAGGGCGGGAGGTGAGCACTGAAGCTTTCTTT. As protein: CASSPLWVGREVSTEAFF.

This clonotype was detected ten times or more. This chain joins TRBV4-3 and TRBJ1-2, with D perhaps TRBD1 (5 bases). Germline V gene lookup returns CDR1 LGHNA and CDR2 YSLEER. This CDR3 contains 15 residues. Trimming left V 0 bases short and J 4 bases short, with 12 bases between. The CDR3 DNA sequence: TGCGCCAGCAGCCAAGATCCGGGGGGGGGCTATGGCTACACCTTC. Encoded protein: CASSQDPGGGYGYTF.

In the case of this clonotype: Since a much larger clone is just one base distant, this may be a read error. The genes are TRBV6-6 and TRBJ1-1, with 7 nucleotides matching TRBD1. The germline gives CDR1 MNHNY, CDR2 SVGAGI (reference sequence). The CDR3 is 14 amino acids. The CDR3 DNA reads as TGTGCCAGCATTAGACAGGGAGAACAAACTGGAGCTTTCTTT. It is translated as CASIRQGEQTGAFF.

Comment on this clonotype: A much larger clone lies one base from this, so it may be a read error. The CDR3 is CASSLTGHPNQPQHF. The CDR3 region has the DNA TGTGCCAGCAGTCTGACAGGACACCCCAATCAGCCCCAGCATTTT. V gene TRBV6-2 or TRBV6-3 combines with J gene TRBJ1-5; TRBD1 might be the D (6 bases). The V gene's germline CDR1 is MNHEY and CDR2 SVGEGT. The CDR3 extends over 15 amino acids. Between the trimmed V and J ends, which lost 5 bases and 3 bases, there was a span of 14 bases.

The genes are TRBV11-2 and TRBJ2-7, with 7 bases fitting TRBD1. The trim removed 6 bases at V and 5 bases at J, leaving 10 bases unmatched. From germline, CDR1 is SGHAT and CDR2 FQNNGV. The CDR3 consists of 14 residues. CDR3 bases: TGTGCCAGCAGTCGGCATGGGCAGGGGGACGAGCAGTACTTC. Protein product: CASSRHGQGDEQYF. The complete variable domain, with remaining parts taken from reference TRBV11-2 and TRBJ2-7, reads EAGVAQSPRYKIIEKRQSVAFWCNPISGHATLYWYQQILGQGPKLLIQFQNNGVVDDSQLPKDRFSAERLKGVDSTLKIQPAKLEDSAVYLCASSRHGQGDEQYFGPGTRLTVT.

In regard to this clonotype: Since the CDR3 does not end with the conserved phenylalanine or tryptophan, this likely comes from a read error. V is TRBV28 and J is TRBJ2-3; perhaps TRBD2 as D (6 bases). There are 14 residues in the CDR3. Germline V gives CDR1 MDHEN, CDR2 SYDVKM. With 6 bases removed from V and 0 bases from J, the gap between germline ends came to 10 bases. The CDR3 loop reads CASRPGTSTDTQYL. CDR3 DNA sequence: TGTGCCAGCAGACCCGGGACTAGCACAGATACGCAGTATCTT.

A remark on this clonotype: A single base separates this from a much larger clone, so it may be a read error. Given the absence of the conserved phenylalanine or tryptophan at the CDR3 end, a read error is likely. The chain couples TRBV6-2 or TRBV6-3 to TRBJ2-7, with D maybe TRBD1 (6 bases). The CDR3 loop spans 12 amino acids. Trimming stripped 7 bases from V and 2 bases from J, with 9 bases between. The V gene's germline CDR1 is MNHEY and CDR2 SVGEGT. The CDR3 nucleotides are TGTGCCAGCACCACAGGGCCCTACGAGCAGTACTTA. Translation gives CASTTGPYEQYL.

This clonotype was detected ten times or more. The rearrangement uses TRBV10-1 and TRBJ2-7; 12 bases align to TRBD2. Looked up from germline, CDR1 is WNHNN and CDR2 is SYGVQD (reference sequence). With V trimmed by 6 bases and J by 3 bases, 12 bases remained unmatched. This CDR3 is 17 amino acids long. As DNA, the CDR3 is TGCGCCAGCAGCCTAGCGGGAGGGCGGCTAAGCAGCTACGAGCAGTACTTC. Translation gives CASSLAGGRLSSYEQYF.

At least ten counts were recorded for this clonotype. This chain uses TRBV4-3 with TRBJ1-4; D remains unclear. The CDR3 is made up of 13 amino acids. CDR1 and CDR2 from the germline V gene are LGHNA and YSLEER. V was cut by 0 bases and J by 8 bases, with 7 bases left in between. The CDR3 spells CASSQDVEEKLFF. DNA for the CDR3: TGCGCCAGCAGCCAAGACGTGGAGGAAAAACTGTTTTTT.

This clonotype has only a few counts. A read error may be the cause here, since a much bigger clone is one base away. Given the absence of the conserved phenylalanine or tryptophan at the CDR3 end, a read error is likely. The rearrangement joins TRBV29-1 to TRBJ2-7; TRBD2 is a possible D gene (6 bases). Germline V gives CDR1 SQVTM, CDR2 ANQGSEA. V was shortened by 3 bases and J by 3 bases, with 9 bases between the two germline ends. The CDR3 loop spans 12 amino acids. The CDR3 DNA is TGCAGCGTTGACGGGGGAGGCTACGAGCAGTACTTA. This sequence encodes CSVDGGGYEQYL.

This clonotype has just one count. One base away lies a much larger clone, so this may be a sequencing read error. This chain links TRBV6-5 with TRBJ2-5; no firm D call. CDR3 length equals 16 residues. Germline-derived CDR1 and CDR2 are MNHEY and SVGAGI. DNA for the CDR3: TGTGCCAGCAGTCCCTATCGGACGGGTAACCAAGAGGCCCAGTACTTC. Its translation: CASSPYRTGNQEAQYF.

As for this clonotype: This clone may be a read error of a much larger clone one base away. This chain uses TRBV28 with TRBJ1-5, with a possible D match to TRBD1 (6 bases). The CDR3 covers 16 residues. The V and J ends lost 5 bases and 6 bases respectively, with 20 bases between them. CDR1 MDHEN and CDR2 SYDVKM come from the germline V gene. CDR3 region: CASSPRTEPLRQPQHF. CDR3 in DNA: TGTGCCAGCAGTCCACGGACAGAGCCACTACGTCAGCCCCAGCATTTT.

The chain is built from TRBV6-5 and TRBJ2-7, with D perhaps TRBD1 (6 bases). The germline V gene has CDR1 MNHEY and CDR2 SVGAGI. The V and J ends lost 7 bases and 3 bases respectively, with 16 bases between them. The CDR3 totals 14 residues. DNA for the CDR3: TGTGCCAGCAACTACGTGGGCAGGGGCTACGAGCAGTACTTC. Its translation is CASNYVGRGYEQYF.

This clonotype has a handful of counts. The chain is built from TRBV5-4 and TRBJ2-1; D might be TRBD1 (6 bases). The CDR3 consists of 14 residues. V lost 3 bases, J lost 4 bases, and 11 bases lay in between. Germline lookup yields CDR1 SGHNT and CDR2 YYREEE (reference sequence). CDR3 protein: CASSYREGYNEQFF. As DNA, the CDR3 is TGTGCCAGCAGCTACAGGGAAGGGTACAATGAGCAGTTCTTC.

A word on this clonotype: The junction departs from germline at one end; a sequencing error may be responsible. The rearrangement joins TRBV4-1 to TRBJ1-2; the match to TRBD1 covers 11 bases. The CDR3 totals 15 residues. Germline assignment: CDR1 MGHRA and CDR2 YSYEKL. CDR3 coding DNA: TGCGCCAGCAGCCAAGGGGGACAGGGGGACCATGGCTACATCTTC. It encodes CASSQGGQGDHGYIF.

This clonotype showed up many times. The CDR3 sequence: CASSLMDRTGELFF. For the CDR3, the DNA is TGTGCCAGCAGTTTGATGGACAGAACCGGGGAGCTGTTTTTT. The J gene is TRBJ2-2, the V gene TRBV12-3 or TRBV12-4, with D perhaps matching TRBD1 (6 bases). Trimming left V 3 bases short and J 5 bases short, with 10 bases between. The CDR3 runs to 14 residues.

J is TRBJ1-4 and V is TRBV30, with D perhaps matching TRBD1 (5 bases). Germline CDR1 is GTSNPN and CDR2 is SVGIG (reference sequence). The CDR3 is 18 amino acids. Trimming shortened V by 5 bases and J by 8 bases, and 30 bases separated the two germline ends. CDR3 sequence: CAWGSPARLTARSEKLFF. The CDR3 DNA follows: TGTGCCTGGGGAAGTCCCGCGCGCCTGACAGCGAGGTCCGAAAAACTGTTTTTT.

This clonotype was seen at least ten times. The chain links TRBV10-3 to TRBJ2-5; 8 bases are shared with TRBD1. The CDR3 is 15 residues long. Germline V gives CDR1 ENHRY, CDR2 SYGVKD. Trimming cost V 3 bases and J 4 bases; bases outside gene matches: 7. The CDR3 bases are TGTGCCATCAGTGAACAGGGGGGTTTATTAGAGACCCAGTACTTC. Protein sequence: CAISEQGGLLETQYF.